This T cell receptor beta chain was retrieved from a study of STAT3 mutations in large granular lymphocyte leukemia. Broader study findings: In some patients, a small highly pathogenic clone possibly went undetected. Treatment regimens differed across patients between samplings. At least one immunodominant TCR beta clonotype appeared in every T-cell large granular lymphocyte leukemia patient. In about 30% of the 18 patients, new TCR clonotypes emerged after therapy.

Notes on this clone: What it binds is unknown.

Around 40,000 productive templates were obtained per sample on average. The table came from immunoSEQ multiplex PCR; TCRdb's copy has only in-frame clones and leaves some out. The repertoire holds over 30,000 clones, with over 75% as singletons. The sample comprised PBMCs. This clonotype was obtained from a human donor with T large granular lymphocyte leukemia. Some clones in this sample may be carry-over from other donors' samples.

The DNA for the CDR3 is TGTGCCAGTAGTATAAAGTGGACAAGCGGGGTTTATAGCAATCAGCCCCAGCATTTT. Translating gives CASSIKWTSGVYSNQPQHF. The rearrangement uses TRBV19 and TRBJ1-5; D possibly corresponds to TRBD1 (5 bases). Between the trimmed V and J ends, which lost 2 bases and 0 bases, there was a span of 20 bases. The CDR3 spans 19 residues. Germline V gives CDR1 LNHDA, CDR2 SQIVND (reference sequence).